The 25 T cell receptor beta chains presented below share a single source sample, sequenced in a study of cytomegalovirus exposure and HLA in healthy donors. The study ran its PCR with 60 Vbeta and 13 Jbeta primers. The repertoire was sequenced with immunoSEQ multiplex PCR; TCRdb's copy has only in-frame clones and lacks some. The sample yields 70,000 to 100,000 clones, over 70% seen once. Sequenced input: PBMCs. These receptors came from a woman aged 50 to 60 in good health and CMV-seropositive.

The rearrangement uses TRBV18 and TRBJ1-2; TRBD1 matches 7 bases. The CDR3 contains 14 residues. Germline trimming cut 2 bases from V and 1 base from J; bases unmatched to any gene: 1. Germline V gene data show CDR1 as KGHSH and CDR2 as LQKENI. CDR3 nucleotide sequence: TGTGCCAGCTCACCAGACAGGGTTAACTATGGCTACACCTTC. This gives the protein CASSPDRVNYGYTF.

This clone has only a few counts. The rearrangement uses TRBV2 and TRBJ2-1; TRBD1 agrees at 9 bases. V shed 5 bases, J shed 10 bases, and the junction held 3 bases outside the gene matches. This CDR3 is built from 12 residues. CDR1 and CDR2 from the germline V gene are SNHLY and FYNNEI. CDR3 protein: CASSNRGQEQFF. The CDR3 DNA reads TGTGCCAGCAGTAACAGGGGGCAGGAGCAGTTCTTC. The entire variable domain, with the rest obtained from reference TRBV2 and TRBJ2-1, is as follows: EPEVTQTPSHQVTQMGQEVILRCVPISNHLYFYWYRQILGQKVEFLVSFYNNEISEKSEIFDDQFSVERPDGSNFTLKIRSTKLEDSAMYFCASSNRGQEQFFGPGTRLTVL.

The rearrangement links TRBV6-1 to TRBJ1-2; unclear D gene. The CDR3 is 12 residues long. Trimming shortened V by 3 bases and J by 5 bases, and 7 bases separated the two germline ends. Germline V gives CDR1 MNHNS, CDR2 SASEGT. CDR3 residues: CASSDGGYGYTF. CDR3 bases: TGTGCCAGCAGTGACGGAGGATATGGCTACACCTTC.

The chain uses TRBV7-9 and TRBJ2-1; TRBD1 matches 10 bases. This CDR3 contains 15 residues. The germline V gene encodes CDR1 SEHNR and CDR2 FQNEAQ (reference sequence). After removal of 4 bases from V and 5 bases from J, the junction contained 5 bases not matched to a gene. The CDR3 protein is CASSSRGTGDNEQFF. The CDR3 bases are TGTGCCAGCAGCTCCCGAGGGACAGGGGACAATGAGCAGTTCTTC.

The chain uses TRBV6-5 and TRBJ2-2, with 8 nucleotides matching TRBD2. CDR3 length: 15 residues. Germline loops: CDR1 MNHEY, CDR2 SVGAGI. The trim removed 5 bases at V and 5 bases at J, leaving 7 bases unmatched. DNA for the CDR3: TGTGCCAGCAGTACGGGGGGGCAGGGGACCGGGGAGCTGTTTTTT. This codes for CASSTGGQGTGELFF.

V usage is TRBV5-1 and J usage is TRBJ1-4; D might be TRBD1 (5 bases). The V gene's germline CDR1 is SGHRS and CDR2 YFSETQ. V shed 3 bases and J shed 4 bases, with 10 bases lying between them. This CDR3 contains 14 residues. CDR3 bases: TGCGCCAGCAGCTCGTCGGGGGTTAATGAAAAACTGTTTTTT. Its translation is CASSSSGVNEKLFF.

J is TRBJ2-3 and V is TRBV14; the D is unclear. In germline, CDR1 is SGHDN, CDR2 FVKESK. This CDR3 is built from 15 residues. V shed 1 base and J shed 1 base, with 9 bases lying between them. CDR3 DNA: TGTGCCAGCAGCCAAGGCCAGTTCGGCACAGATACGCAGTATTTT. It yields the protein CASSQGQFGTDTQYF.

The V gene is TRBV19, the J gene TRBJ1-1; D perhaps matches TRBD1 (5 bases). The CDR3 is made up of 14 amino acids. V lost 0 bases to trimming and J lost 4 bases, with 9 bases between them. Germline CDR1 and CDR2: LNHDA and SQIVND (reference sequence). The DNA of the CDR3 is TGTGCCAGTAGTATAGAAGGGGAGGCCACTGAAGCTTTCTTT. Translating gives CASSIEGEATEAFF.

The rearrangement uses TRBV7-3 and TRBJ2-1; TRBD2 is a possible D gene (5 bases). Germline assignment: CDR1 SGHTA and CDR2 FQGTGA. V was trimmed by 2 bases and J by 13 bases, leaving 9 bases between them. The CDR3 spans 11 residues. The CDR3 is CASSLFTGQFF. In DNA, the CDR3 is TGTGCCAGCAGCTTATTTACGGGACAGTTCTTC.

J is TRBJ1-4 and V is TRBV7-9; 7 nucleotides align to TRBD1. The CDR3 extends over 14 amino acids. Unmatched junction bases numbered 4, after V lost 3 bases and J lost 6 bases. In germline, CDR1 is SEHNR, CDR2 FQNEAQ (reference sequence). CDR3 sequence reads: CASSFGTADEKLFF. The CDR3 coding sequence is TGTGCCAGCAGCTTCGGGACAGCCGATGAAAAACTGTTTTTT.

The genes are TRBV19 and TRBJ2-1, with 8 bases identical to TRBD1. J gave up 2 bases and V 3 bases, and 9 bases lay outside the gene matches. Germline V CDR1 and CDR2: LNHDA, SQIVND (reference sequence). CDR3 size: 17 residues. The CDR3 spells CASSMGPPGGAYNEQFF. CDR3 DNA: TGTGCCAGTAGTATGGGCCCTCCAGGGGGCGCCTACAATGAGCAGTTCTTC.

V gene TRBV29-1 combines with J gene TRBJ1-2; perhaps TRBD1 as D (5 bases). V was shortened by 1 base and J by 7 bases, with 10 bases between the two germline ends. The CDR3 is 12 residues long. Germline V CDR1 and CDR2: SQVTM, ANQGSEA. CDR3 residues: CSVEGGGGGYTF. CDR3 bases: TGCAGCGTTGAAGGGGGGGGAGGTGGCTACACCTTC.

CDR3 in DNA: TGTGCCAGCAGCTTAATCCCAGCGGGTTTCGGCGGGGAGCTGTTTTTT. Its protein is CASSLIPAGFGGELFF. J is TRBJ2-2 and V is TRBV7-3; a possible D gene is TRBD2 (6 bases). The CDR3 contains 16 residues. Trimming removed 1 base from V and 7 bases from J, with 16 bases in between. Germline V lookup: CDR1 SGHTA, CDR2 FQGTGA. The full variable domain, completed using reference TRBV7-3 and TRBJ2-2, is GAGVSQTPSNKVTEKGKYVELRCDPISGHTALYWYRQSLGQGPEFLIYFQGTGAADDSGLPNDRFFAVRPEGSVSTLKIQRTERGDSAVYLCASSLIPAGFGGELFFGEGSRLTVL.

CDR3 nucleotides: TGTGCCAGCAGCTTCGTCGATGAGCAGTTCTTC. This encodes CASSFVDEQFF. The chain has TRBV7-2 and TRBJ2-1; D gene unclear. Germline values: CDR1 SGHTA, CDR2 FQGNSA. With 3 bases removed from V and 8 bases from J, the gap between germline ends came to 5 bases. CDR3 length equals 11 residues. Complete variable domain (other parts from reference TRBV7-2 and TRBJ2-1): GAGVSQSPSNKVTEKGKDVELRCDPISGHTALYWYRQSLGQGLEFLIYFQGNSAPDKSGLPSDRFSAERTGGSVSTLTIQRTQQEDSAVYLCASSFVDEQFFGPGTRLTVL.

This sequence joins TRBV9 and TRBJ2-1; 13 bases line up with TRBD2. V dropped 0 bases and J dropped 9; count of bases not matched to a gene: 3. The CDR3 totals 15 residues. CDR1 is SGDLS, CDR2 YYNGEE, per germline. CDR3 DNA: TGTGCCAGCAGCGTAGGGACTAGCGGGAGAGGTGAGCAGTTCTTC. Translating gives CASSVGTSGRGEQFF.

This clone was found once. The rearrangement links TRBV4-2 to TRBJ2-3, with 7 bases aligning to TRBD2. Looked up from germline, CDR1 is LGHNA and CDR2 is YNFKEQ. The V segment lost 3 bases and the J segment 1 base; nucleotides outside the gene matches: 7. This CDR3 comprises 16 residues. CDR3: CASSHARTSGTDTQYF. CDR3 DNA: TGTGCCAGCAGCCATGCCCGTACTAGCGGCACAGATACGCAGTATTTT.

The rearrangement uses TRBV7-9 and TRBJ1-1, with 8 bases aligning to TRBD1. J lost 5 bases, V lost 2 bases, and 7 bases had no gene match. There are 15 residues in the CDR3. CDR1 is SEHNR, CDR2 FQNEAQ, per germline (reference sequence). DNA of the CDR3: TGTGCCAGCAGCTTAACCCCGACAGGGGATACTGAAGCTTTCTTT. Its translation is CASSLTPTGDTEAFF.

The chain couples TRBV5-1 to TRBJ2-1; tentative D call: TRBD2 (6 bases). The CDR3 extends over 16 amino acids. Germline loops: CDR1 SGHRS, CDR2 YFSETQ. V shed 0 bases and J shed 2 bases, with 12 bases lying between them. CDR3 coding DNA: TGCGCCAGCAGCTTGGAGGCTAGCGCAGCCTACAATGAGCAGTTCTTC. This gives the protein CASSLEASAAYNEQFF.

This clone was counted only a few times. This chain links TRBV6-1 with TRBJ2-1; D gene ambiguous. The CDR3 has 13 residues. Germline V gives CDR1 MNHNS, CDR2 SASEGT. V lost 5 bases to trimming and J lost 8 bases, with 13 bases between them. This CDR3 is CASSFGWVDEQFF. CDR3 DNA: TGTGCCAGCAGTTTCGGGTGGGTTGATGAGCAGTTCTTC.

This clone was seen a single time. The chain links TRBV19 to TRBJ1-5; possibly TRBD1 for D (6 bases). CDR1 is LNHDA, CDR2 SQIVND, per germline (reference sequence). V shed 4 bases and J shed 1 base, with 11 bases lying between them. The CDR3 is 15 amino acids. CDR3 sequence reads: CASSTRGASNQPQHF. The DNA for the CDR3 is TGTGCCAGTAGTACGCGGGGGGCGAGCAATCAGCCCCAGCATTTT.

The rearrangement links TRBV6-5 to TRBJ2-2, with D maybe TRBD2 (6 bases). The CDR3 totals 14 residues. Trimming removed 2 bases at V and 3 bases at J, with 7 bases between. Germline CDR1 reads MNHEY; CDR2 reads SVGAGI. The CDR3 loop is CASSYGGYTGELFF. The DNA of the CDR3 is TGTGCCAGCAGTTACGGGGGGTACACCGGGGAGCTGTTTTTT.

The gene calls are TRBV7-8 and TRBJ2-3, with 8 nucleotides matching TRBD2. CDR1 and CDR2 (germline): SGHVS, FQNEAQ. Losses at the gene ends were 5 bases for V and 1 base for J; bases not matched to a gene: 14. The CDR3 runs to 18 residues. The DNA for the CDR3 is TGTGCCAGCAGCCCCACAACTAGCGGCCCTGTGGGCACAGATACGCAGTATTTT. It specifies CASSPTTSGPVGTDTQYF.

The CDR3 DNA sequence: TGTGCCATCAGCAACGGACAGCCCTACGAGCAGTACGTC. It encodes CAISNGQPYEQYV. The rearrangement joins TRBV10-3 to TRBJ2-7; the D gene is possibly TRBD1 (6 bases). Germline loops: CDR1 ENHRY, CDR2 SYGVKD. With 6 bases removed from V and 2 bases from J, the gap between germline ends came to 11 bases. The CDR3 is made up of 13 amino acids.

A single count supports this clone. The V and J genes are TRBV13 and TRBJ1-1; possibly TRBD1 for D (6 bases). The CDR3 is made up of 15 amino acids. Germline values: CDR1 PRHDT, CDR2 FYEKMQ (reference sequence). Deletions cut 3 bases from V and 4 bases from J, with 15 bases between. The CDR3 is CASSLIGGEGTEAFF. CDR3 nucleotide sequence: TGTGCCAGCAGCTTGATAGGGGGAGAGGGCACTGAAGCTTTCTTT.

The CDR3 DNA reads TGTGCCAGCAGCCTACAGGGCCATCCGGGACTAGGAATGGATACGCAGTATTTT. The encoded protein is CASSLQGHPGLGMDTQYF. This chain connects TRBV27 to TRBJ2-3; 8 nucleotides agree with TRBD2. Germline lookup yields CDR1 MNHEY and CDR2 SMNVEV (reference sequence). This CDR3 region has 18 residues. V shed 6 bases and J 6 bases; nucleotides not matched to a gene: 20.